Shown below are 21 T cell receptor beta chains from a single sample sequenced in a study of control samples from healthy donors and cancer patients. Profiling relied on immunoSEQ multiplex PCR, and the TCRdb table lists in-frame clones only, not all of them. The repertoire holds 45,000 to 60,000 clones, 94% seen once, with 4% in the top ten. Sequenced sample: blood. The receptors derive from a man aged 25 to 40 in good health.

V usage is TRBV30 and J usage is TRBJ2-7, with a tentative D call TRBD1 (6 bases). V was trimmed by 1 base and J by 5 bases, leaving 12 bases between them. The germline V gene has CDR1 GTSNPN and CDR2 SVGIG (reference sequence). The CDR3 extends over 13 amino acids. The CDR3 nucleotides are TGTGCCTGGAGTGGTGGGGGCGGGCACGAGCAGTACTTC. Protein sequence: CAWSGGGGHEQYF.

The chain's CDR3 is CAKGFGLGLLHF. The CDR3 DNA sequence: TGTGCCAAAGGGTTCGGGTTAGGGCTCCTCCACTTT. The genes are TRBV3-1 (or the pseudogene TRBV3-2) and TRBJ1-6, with unresolved D. The germline gives CDR1 LGHDT, CDR2 YNNKEL (reference sequence). This CDR3 has 12 amino acids. Trimming pared 10 bases from V and 15 bases from J, leaving 19 bases between.

The chain couples TRBV4-1 to TRBJ2-3, with D perhaps matching TRBD1 or TRBD2 (6 bases each). CDR3 size: 17 residues. V lost 0 bases and J lost 2, with 15 bases in between. In germline, CDR1 is MGHRA, CDR2 YSYEKL. The CDR3 nucleotides are TGCGCCAGCAGCCAAGAAGGGGGGAGGTTCGTCACAGATACGCAGTATTTT. Translated, it gives CASSQEGGRFVTDTQYF.

The chain carries TRBV3-1 (or the pseudogene TRBV3-2) and TRBJ2-5, with a tentative D call TRBD2 (6 bases). V lost 4 bases and J 2 bases, leaving 8 bases between the germline ends. From germline, CDR1 is LGHDT and CDR2 YNNKEL (reference sequence). There are 13 residues in the CDR3. The CDR3 region is CASSPREQETQYF. The CDR3 region has the DNA TGTGCCAGCAGCCCACGGGAGCAAGAGACCCAGTACTTC.

This rearrangement joins TRBV6-2 or TRBV6-3 to TRBJ2-3; 10 bases are a match to TRBD2. The length of the CDR3 is 20 residues. Germline loops: CDR1 MNHEY, CDR2 SVGEGT. V dropped 2 bases and J dropped 0; count of bases not matched to a gene: 14. CDR3 DNA: TGTGCCAGCAGTTACCCTAGCGGGGGTGATTTAATTAAAAGCACAGATACGCAGTATTTT. Translated, it gives CASSYPSGGDLIKSTDTQYF.

J is TRBJ1-3 and V is TRBV3-1 (or the pseudogene TRBV3-2), with a weak D call TRBD1 (6 bases). V lost 6 bases to trimming and J lost 0 bases, with 12 bases between them. This CDR3 is 15 amino acids long. In germline, CDR1 is LGHDT, CDR2 YNNKEL (reference sequence). This CDR3 reads CASSPDRSSGNTIYF. CDR3 DNA sequence: TGTGCCAGCAGTCCAGACAGGTCCTCTGGAAACACCATATATTTT.

J is TRBJ2-1 and V is TRBV11-2; 8 bases fit TRBD1. Per germline, CDR1 SGHAT and CDR2 FQNNGV. V lost 5 bases and J lost 2; bases outside the gene matches: 2. The CDR3 totals 14 residues. The CDR3: CASSPQGAYNEQFF. In DNA, the CDR3 is TGTGCCAGCAGCCCACAGGGGGCCTACAATGAGCAGTTCTTC.

The gene calls are TRBV6-5 and TRBJ2-4; D call uncertain. Germline CDR1 reads MNHEY; CDR2 reads SVGAGI. V gave up 0 bases and J gave up 7 bases, with 13 bases separating them. The CDR3 sequence is 15 residues long. CDR3 sequence (DNA): TGTGCCAGCAGTTACTCTGCCTCCACCCCCAACATTCAGTACTTC. Its protein product is CASSYSASTPNIQYF.

The chain has TRBV24-1 and TRBJ1-2; D is ambiguous. In germline, CDR1 is KGHDR, CDR2 SFDVKD. V was shortened by 2 bases and J by 2 bases, with 14 bases between the two germline ends. The CDR3 runs to 16 residues. CDR3 loop: CATSDSGTVENYGYTF. The CDR3 DNA reads TGTGCCACCAGTGATTCGGGAACGGTTGAGAACTATGGCTACACCTTC.

This chain joins TRBV6-4 and TRBJ2-3; 12 positions agree with TRBD2. The germline V gene has CDR1 MRHNA and CDR2 SNTAGT. The CDR3 runs to 17 residues. V lost 4 bases and J lost 1; bases outside the gene matches: 6. CDR3 coding DNA: TGTGCCAGCAGTGCTAGCGGGGGGGCCTTCGGCACAGATACGCAGTATTTT. Translated, it gives CASSASGGAFGTDTQYF.

CDR3 amino acids: CASSRSLTYEQYF. The CDR3 DNA sequence: TGTGCCAGCAGTCGGTCTCTAACCTACGAGCAGTACTTC. The chain links TRBV2 to TRBJ2-7; D is unresolved. CDR3 length: 13 amino acids. Germline V gene data show CDR1 as SNHLY and CDR2 as FYNNEI. V lost 5 bases and J 2 bases, leaving 10 bases between the germline ends.

The gene calls are TRBV25-1 and TRBJ1-1; D not resolved. In germline, CDR1 is MGHDK, CDR2 SYGVNS. V lost 2 bases and J 0 bases, leaving 7 bases between the germline ends. This CDR3 spans 14 amino acids. CDR3 in amino acids: CASSERGMNTEAFF. In DNA, the CDR3 is TGTGCCAGCAGTGAACGGGGTATGAACACTGAAGCTTTCTTT.

CDR3 region: CASSQFWGYTF. The CDR3 DNA is TGTGCCAGCAGCCAATTCTGGGGCTACACCTTC. This rearrangement joins TRBV3-1 (or the pseudogene TRBV3-2) to TRBJ1-2; D is uncertain. The V end was cut by 2 bases, the J end by 8 bases, with 6 bases between. CDR3 length: 11 residues. In germline, CDR1 is LGHDT, CDR2 YNNKEL (reference sequence).

The chain carries TRBV29-1 and TRBJ1-1; D remains ambiguous. The V and J ends lost 4 bases and 8 bases respectively, with 14 bases between them. CDR1 is SQVTM, CDR2 ANQGSEA, per germline. This CDR3 comprises 12 residues. The DNA for the CDR3 is TGCAGCGTTGCCGGGCCCCTGGAGGAAGCTTTCTTT. Residues: CSVAGPLEEAFF. The full variable domain, with the rest looked up from reference TRBV29-1 and TRBJ1-1, is SAVISQKPSRDICQRGTSLTIQCQVDSQVTMMFWYRQQPGQSLTLIATANQGSEATYESGFVIDKFPISRPNLTFSTLTVSNMSPEDSSIYLCSVAGPLEEAFFGQGTRLTVV.

The CDR3 loop reads CASTLRSGFGAGELFF. The CDR3, as DNA: TGTGCCAGCACTCTTAGGAGTGGCTTCGGGGCCGGGGAGCTGTTTTTT. The V gene is TRBV2, the J gene TRBJ2-2, with a weak D call TRBD2 (5 bases). The CDR3 runs to 16 residues. Between the trimmed V and J ends, which lost 7 bases and 6 bases, there was a span of 21 bases. Germline-derived CDR1 and CDR2 are SNHLY and FYNNEI.

The chain is built from TRBV12-3 or TRBV12-4 and TRBJ2-7; D call uncertain. The CDR3 is 11 residues long. V gave up 1 base and J gave up 7 bases, with 5 bases separating them. The CDR3 spells CASSLGVEQYF. For the CDR3, the DNA is TGTGCCAGCAGTTTAGGGGTTGAGCAGTACTTC.

J is TRBJ2-7 and V is TRBV28; the D gene is possibly TRBD2 (6 bases). Trimming pared 2 bases from V and 0 bases from J, leaving 11 bases between. CDR3 size: 15 residues. Germline V gene sequence: CDR1 MDHEN, CDR2 SYDVKM. In DNA, the CDR3 is TGTGCCAGCAGTTTAGTGCGGGACGGCTCCTACGAGCAGTACTTC. Translating gives CASSLVRDGSYEQYF.

The chain has TRBV4-1 and TRBJ1-5, with 7 bases aligning to TRBD1. The CDR3 loop spans 17 amino acids. J was trimmed by 0 bases and V by 3 bases; bases with no gene match: 8. The V gene's germline CDR1 is MGHRA and CDR2 YSYEKL. For the CDR3, the DNA is TGCGCCAGCAGCCATTTCCCAGGGGACAGTAGCAATCAGCCCCAGCATTTT. It translates to CASSHFPGDSSNQPQHF.

DNA of the CDR3: TGTGCCAGCAGTTTAGGGACAGGGCGGACTGGCTACACCTTC. It specifies CASSLGTGRTGYTF. The chain has TRBV28 and TRBJ1-2, with 9 bases fitting TRBD1. V lost 2 bases and J lost 7; bases outside the gene matches: 5. CDR3 length: 14 amino acids. Germline CDR1 reads MDHEN; CDR2 reads SYDVKM.

The chain combines TRBV20-1 with TRBJ2-7, with D perhaps TRBD2 (5 bases). The CDR3 consists of 12 residues. Trimming took 3 bases from V and 2 from J, leaving 8 bases between them. CDR1 and CDR2 from the germline V gene are DFQATT and SNEGSKA (reference sequence). The DNA of the CDR3 is TGCAGTGCTAGTTGGGGAGCCTACGAGCAGTACTTC. It specifies CSASWGAYEQYF.

V is TRBV9 and J is TRBJ2-5; 9 nucleotides line up with TRBD2. V shed 1 base and J 3 bases; nucleotides not matched to a gene: 7. Germline CDR1 reads SGDLS; CDR2 reads YYNGEE. The CDR3 has 16 amino acids. In DNA form, the CDR3 reads TGTGCCAGCAGCGTAACACCCCGCGGGGGGGAAGAGACCCAGTACTTC. Residues: CASSVTPRGGEETQYF.